The source of this T cell receptor beta chain is a study of CD8 T cells in ankylosing spondylitis. On this clonotype: The antigen remains unidentified.

TCRdb used MiXCR to reprocess the 5' RACE reads, holding one entry per CDR3 protein. The repertoire includes 200,000 to 250,000 distinct CDR3 sequences, roughly 10% of them detected once, and less than 8% sits in the top ten. Trimming took 6 bases from V and 2 from J, leaving 16 bases between them. Germline V gene sequence: CDR1 DFQATT, CDR2 SNEGSKA (reference sequence). This CDR3 has 14 residues. Study-level results: Disease-linked clones reportedly showed significant enrichment in matched ankylosing spondylitis synovial fluid. Existing reports had already noted some motif variants in reactive arthritis synovial fluid and blood.

The clonotype originates from a male donor with ankylosing spondylitis or in good health (not recorded which). Sequences were obtained from blood, either unsorted or a sorted T cell fraction (not recorded which). The chain recombines TRBV20-1 with TRBJ2-5; unclear D gene. The CDR3 bases are TGCAGTGCGACCCCCGGCTCGATTCAAGAGACCCAGTACTTC. It yields the protein CSATPGSIQETQYF.